What follows are 24 T cell receptor beta chains derived from one specimen sequenced in a study of shared clonotypes between healthy human individuals. Produced via immunoSEQ multiplex PCR; TCRdb's table is partial and in-frame only. This sample has about 530,000 clones, with 90% to 96% found just once. The material sequenced was naive CD4+ T cells sorted from blood. This sample's subset: CD45RA+ positively selected. These receptors originate from a woman aged 25 to 39 in good health.

The rearrangement links TRBV19 to TRBJ2-1, with D perhaps given as TRBD1 or TRBD2 (5 bases each). V lost 5 bases, J lost 6 bases, and 20 bases lay in between. Germline-derived CDR1 and CDR2 are LNHDA and SQIVND (reference sequence). The CDR3 spans 16 residues. CDR3 nucleotides: TGTGCCAGTAGTGCCCTGGGACGGACGGACGGCAATGAGCAGTTCTTC. Residues: CASSALGRTDGNEQFF.

The genes are TRBV11-2 and TRBJ2-7, with D possibly matching TRBD1 (6 bases). The germline gives CDR1 SGHAT, CDR2 FQNNGV. CDR3 size: 14 residues. Trimming removed 4 bases at V and 1 base at J, with 11 bases between. The CDR3 DNA reads as TGTGCCAGCAGCTCGGACAGCTTTTCCTACGAGCAGTACTTC. Translation gives CASSSDSFSYEQYF.

This clone was picked up one time. The J gene is TRBJ2-7, the V gene TRBV7-9, with 7 bases aligning to TRBD1. The junction had 6 bases not matched to a gene; V was cut back by 5 bases and J by 5 bases. The CDR3 sequence is 13 residues long. The germline gives CDR1 SEHNR, CDR2 FQNEAQ (reference sequence). In nucleotides, the CDR3 is TGTGCCAGCAGCCTCGGACAGGAACACGAGCAGTACTTC. Protein product: CASSLGQEHEQYF.

This sequence joins TRBV25-1 and TRBJ1-1, with D possibly TRBD1 on 6 matching bases. Between the trimmed V and J ends, which lost 7 bases and 0 bases, there was a span of 21 bases. This CDR3 is 17 amino acids long. CDR1 MGHDK and CDR2 SYGVNS come from the germline V gene. The CDR3 region has the DNA TGTGCCAGCACGGGGGCGCCTATCGATTACATGAACACTGAAGCTTTCTTT. Protein product: CASTGAPIDYMNTEAFF.

This chain joins TRBV28 and TRBJ1-2, with D unclear. The germline gives CDR1 MDHEN, CDR2 SYDVKM. The CDR3 contains 16 residues. The V end lost 5 bases, the J end lost 0 bases, and 16 bases lay between the germline ends. The CDR3 DNA reads TGTGCCAGCAGTCCCCCTAGGGCCGACTCTAACTATGGCTACACCTTC. Translating gives CASSPPRADSNYGYTF.

The V gene is TRBV6-5, the J gene TRBJ2-7, with 8 bases that match TRBD2. CDR3 length: 15 amino acids. J gave up 2 bases and V 4 bases, and 7 bases lay outside the gene matches. CDR1 and CDR2 from the germline V gene are MNHEY and SVGAGI. CDR3 coding DNA: TGTGCCAGCAGTTGCGGCTCGGGAGGGACCTACGAGCAGTACTTC. Encoded protein: CASSCGSGGTYEQYF.

This clone was seen a single time. The chain has TRBV10-3 and TRBJ2-5, with TRBD1 identical over 11 bases. The DNA end favors TRBJ2-7, so the J call may be wrong. The germline CDR1 and CDR2 sequences are ENHRY and SYGVKD. The CDR3 covers 15 residues. The CDR3 DNA is TGTGCCATCAGTGAGCTGGGACAGGGGGTCGACGAGCAGTACTTC. This encodes CAISELGQGVDEQYF.

V is TRBV29-1 and J is TRBJ2-1, with TRBD2 as a possible D gene (5 bases). The V end was cut by 6 bases, the J end by 8 bases, with 11 bases between. The CDR3 runs to 11 residues. Germline loops: CDR1 SQVTM, CDR2 ANQGSEA. CDR3 region: CSVGVADEQFF. For the CDR3, the DNA is TGCAGCGTGGGAGTTGCGGATGAGCAGTTCTTC.

This clone appeared once. The chain combines TRBV30 with TRBJ1-5; D possibly corresponds to TRBD1 (6 bases). Germline V gene sequence: CDR1 GTSNPN, CDR2 SVGIG (reference sequence). The CDR3 has 15 amino acids. Trimming removed 2 bases at V and 5 bases at J, with 16 bases between. The CDR3, as DNA: TGTGCCTGGAGTCGGGGGGCCTCGGATCATCAGCCCCAGCATTTT. Protein product: CAWSRGASDHQPQHF.

The chain has TRBV7-8 and TRBJ2-7; the match to TRBD2 covers 10 bases. Germline values: CDR1 SGHVS, CDR2 FQNEAQ. The CDR3 runs to 15 residues. Trimming removed 4 bases from V and 2 bases from J; junction bases left unmatched: 5. The CDR3 DNA is TGTGCCAGCAGCTCTCGGACTAGCGGCCCCTACGAGCAGTACTTC. Residues: CASSSRTSGPYEQYF.

Of note for this clone: This sample includes further DNA sequences coding for the same CDR3. The chain combines TRBV2 with TRBJ2-6; no clear D. Trimming shortened V by 2 bases and J by 2 bases, and 4 bases separated the two germline ends. Germline values: CDR1 SNHLY, CDR2 FYNNEI. The CDR3 consists of 14 residues. The DNA of the CDR3 is TGTGCCAGCAGTGAAAGGGCTGGGGCCAACGTCCTGACTTTC. This codes for CASSERAGANVLTF. Full variable domain (outside the CDR3, taken from reference TRBV2 and TRBJ2-6): EPEVTQTPSHQVTQMGQEVILRCVPISNHLYFYWYRQILGQKVEFLVSFYNNEISEKSEIFDDQFSVERPDGSNFTLKIRSTKLEDSAMYFCASSERAGANVLTFGAGSRLTVL.

This chain joins TRBV28 and TRBJ1-5; 7 nucleotides align to TRBD1. V trimming: 1 base; J trimming: 7 bases; junction bases outside the gene matches: 7. The germline CDR1 and CDR2 sequences are MDHEN and SYDVKM. There are 15 residues in the CDR3. CDR3 loop: CASSLSRTGWQPQHF. CDR3 coding DNA: TGTGCCAGCAGTTTATCCCGGACAGGATGGCAGCCCCAGCATTTT.

The rearrangement uses TRBV9 and TRBJ1-3, with TRBD1 matching over 8 bases. J was trimmed by 2 bases and V by 4 bases; bases with no gene match: 14. The CDR3 contains 18 residues. The germline gives CDR1 SGDLS, CDR2 YYNGEE. This CDR3 reads CASSLSPRQGKAGNTIYF. Written as DNA, the CDR3 is TGTGCCAGCAGCCTCAGCCCTAGACAGGGGAAAGCTGGAAACACCATATATTTT.

The chain combines TRBV5-5 with TRBJ2-3; 10 positions match TRBD2. Trimming at V came to 4 bases and at J to 2 bases, leaving 10 bases not matched to a gene. Germline assignment: CDR1 SGHKS and CDR2 YYEKEE (reference sequence). The CDR3 is 17 residues long. CDR3 protein: CASSVTSGFLTTDTQYF. CDR3 nucleotide sequence: TGTGCCAGCAGCGTGACTAGCGGGTTCCTTACCACAGATACGCAGTATTTT.

The V gene is TRBV11-2, the J gene TRBJ2-7; the D gene is possibly TRBD2 (5 bases). Trimming pared 5 bases from V and 2 bases from J, leaving 13 bases between. The CDR3 spans 14 residues. Germline V CDR1 and CDR2: SGHAT, FQNNGV. The CDR3 protein is CASSPPSGPYEQYF. The CDR3 nucleotides are TGTGCCAGCAGCCCCCCCAGCGGCCCCTACGAGCAGTACTTC.

The chain couples TRBV28 to TRBJ1-4; D is undetermined. Germline V lookup: CDR1 MDHEN, CDR2 SYDVKM. The V end was cut by 3 bases, the J end by 0 bases, with 5 bases between. This CDR3 contains 14 residues. DNA of the CDR3: TGTGCCAGCAGTTTGGACGCAACTAATGAAAAACTGTTTTTT. This translates into CASSLDATNEKLFF.

The V call is TRBV28, the J call TRBJ1-2; maybe TRBD1 (5 bases). CDR1 and CDR2 (germline): MDHEN, SYDVKM. Trimming stripped 7 bases from V and 4 bases from J, with 16 bases between. This CDR3 is built from 14 residues. The CDR3 is CASTLSGDVYGYTF. DNA for the CDR3: TGTGCCAGCACCCTTTCGGGGGACGTCTATGGCTACACCTTC.

The rearrangement joins TRBV28 to TRBJ2-7, with TRBD2 identical over 9 bases. CDR3 length: 14 residues. Trimming cost V 4 bases and J 3 bases; bases outside gene matches: 4. The V gene's germline CDR1 is MDHEN and CDR2 SYDVKM. The CDR3 spells CASSYSGSSYEQYF. CDR3 DNA sequence: TGTGCCAGCAGTTATAGCGGGAGTAGCTACGAGCAGTACTTC.

The chain couples TRBV7-2 to TRBJ2-1, with D hard to call. Germline V CDR1 and CDR2: SGHTA, FQGNSA. This CDR3 comprises 14 residues. The ends were cut back, 5 bases at V and 6 bases at J, with 14 bases in the middle. CDR3 loop: CASSAPPPLNEQFF. CDR3 in DNA: TGTGCCAGCAGCGCACCCCCGCCGCTCAATGAGCAGTTCTTC.

There are a few counts of this clone. The V call is TRBV6-1, the J call TRBJ2-7, with 8 bases lining up with TRBD1. The CDR3 is 13 amino acids. V shed 7 bases and J 5 bases; nucleotides not matched to a gene: 7. The germline gives CDR1 MNHNS, CDR2 SASEGT. The CDR3 nucleotides are TGTGCCAGCACTTTCGGACAGGGAGACGAGCAGTACTTC. This encodes CASTFGQGDEQYF.

The gene calls are TRBV11-2 and TRBJ2-2, with 7 positions matching TRBD1. The CDR3 totals 17 residues. Germline lookup yields CDR1 SGHAT and CDR2 FQNNGV. V lost 7 bases to trimming and J lost 4 bases; unmatched junction nucleotides: 15. The CDR3: CASTQITGETITGELFF. CDR3 nucleotide sequence: TGTGCCAGCACCCAAATAACAGGGGAAACGATCACCGGGGAGCTGTTTTTT.

The chain has TRBV5-1 and TRBJ2-7; TRBD1 matches 7 bases. This CDR3 has 15 residues. Germline V gene data show CDR1 as SGHRS and CDR2 as YFSETQ. The V segment lost 0 bases and the J segment 3 bases; nucleotides outside the gene matches: 6. CDR3 sequence (DNA): TGCGCCAGCAGCTTGGGGCAGGGGGAACACTACGAGCAGTACTTC. Protein product: CASSLGQGEHYEQYF.

A few counts support this clone. The genes are TRBV4-1 and TRBJ2-1; D unclear. Germline V gene sequence: CDR1 MGHRA, CDR2 YSYEKL. V lost 5 bases, J lost 9 bases, and 8 bases lay in between. CDR3 length equals 11 residues. CDR3 nucleotide sequence: TGCGCCAGCAGCGGGCGCGTTGAGCAGTTCTTC. Translating it yields CASSGRVEQFF.

The V gene is TRBV5-4, the J gene TRBJ1-4, with D unclear. V was pared by 3 bases and J by 8 bases, with 17 bases between. The CDR3 has 15 residues. Per germline, CDR1 SGHNT and CDR2 YYREEE (reference sequence). CDR3: CASSYSPDTGEKLFF. For the CDR3, the DNA is TGTGCCAGCAGCTATTCACCTGACACGGGGGAAAAACTGTTTTTT.